Following are 9 T cell receptor beta chains from one sample sequenced in a study of cytomegalovirus exposure and HLA in healthy donors. The PCR ran on 60 Vbeta and 13 Jbeta primers. Some clones are missing from TCRdb's copy, which holds only in-frame ones; the method was immunoSEQ multiplex PCR. The sample has some 180,000 clones, 76% seen once. Sample: PBMCs. Receptors were obtained from a woman under 40 in good health and CMV-seropositive.

The rearrangement joins TRBV6-5 to TRBJ2-7; possible D gene TRBD1, 5 bases. Germline CDR1 and CDR2: MNHEY and SVGAGI. V lost 0 bases and J lost 1, with 10 bases in between. This CDR3 has 15 residues. DNA for the CDR3: TGTGCCAGCAGTTACTCGGCAGGGCTTTCCTACGAGCAGTACTTC. Its translation: CASSYSAGLSYEQYF.

This chain joins TRBV19 and TRBJ2-6; TRBD1 agrees at 10 bases. Germline lookup yields CDR1 LNHDA and CDR2 SQIVND (reference sequence). The ends lost 8 bases at V and 2 bases at J; junction bases unmatched: 9. The CDR3 sequence is 17 residues long. The CDR3: CASRSGTGATGANVLTF. The CDR3, as DNA: TGTGCCAGTCGCTCCGGGACAGGGGCCACTGGGGCCAACGTCCTGACTTTC. The full variable domain, rest sourced from reference TRBV19 and TRBJ2-6, is DGGITQSPKYLFRKEGQNVTLSCEQNLNHDAMYWYRQDPGQGLRLIYYSQIVNDFQKGDIAEGYSVSREKKESFPLTVTSAQKNPTAFYLCASRSGTGATGANVLTFGAGSRLTVL.

This chain uses TRBV9 with TRBJ2-5, with TRBD2 matching 11 bases. The CDR3 loop spans 16 amino acids. V shed 0 bases, J shed 4 bases, and the junction held 5 bases outside the gene matches. Germline CDR1 reads SGDLS; CDR2 reads YYNGEE. The CDR3 region is CASSVAGTSGSETQYF. DNA for the CDR3: TGTGCCAGCAGCGTAGCCGGGACTAGCGGATCAGAGACCCAGTACTTC.

The rearrangement uses TRBV19 and TRBJ2-7, with 10 bases that match TRBD1. Germline values: CDR1 LNHDA, CDR2 SQIVND (reference sequence). The CDR3 runs to 15 residues. With 5 bases clipped from V and 2 bases from J, the junction kept 6 bases outside the gene matches. CDR3 in DNA: TGTGCCAGTAGTTCCGGGACAGGGGCCGCCTACGAGCAGTACTTC. Amino acid sequence: CASSSGTGAAYEQYF. The full variable domain, completed using reference TRBV19 and TRBJ2-7, is DGGITQSPKYLFRKEGQNVTLSCEQNLNHDAMYWYRQDPGQGLRLIYYSQIVNDFQKGDIAEGYSVSREKKESFPLTVTSAQKNPTAFYLCASSSGTGAAYEQYFGPGTRLTVT.

The gene calls are TRBV7-7 and TRBJ2-7; D remains unclear. This CDR3 is built from 13 residues. In germline, CDR1 is SSHAT, CDR2 FNYEAQ (reference sequence). Trimming shortened V by 5 bases and J by 3 bases, and 11 bases separated the two germline ends. CDR3 coding DNA: TGTGCCAGCAGCCTACAACAGTACTACGAGCAGTACTTC. Encoded protein: CASSLQQYYEQYF.

The rearrangement links TRBV28 to TRBJ1-2; D possibly corresponds to TRBD1 (5 bases). Looked up from germline, CDR1 is MDHEN and CDR2 is SYDVKM. The CDR3 spans 12 residues. Trimming shortened V by 3 bases and J by 7 bases, and 9 bases separated the two germline ends. The DNA for the CDR3 is TGTGCCAGCAGTTTCGGAGGGACTGGCTACACCTTC. Its protein product is CASSFGGTGYTF.

The chain employs TRBV4-1 and TRBJ2-7; weak D call: TRBD2 (6 bases). Looked up from germline, CDR1 is MGHRA and CDR2 is YSYEKL. CDR3 length: 17 amino acids. V was shortened by 0 bases and J by 1 base, with 16 bases between the two germline ends. The CDR3 bases are TGCGCCAGCAGCCAAGATGCCCGCGGGGTCCCTTCCTACGAGCAGTACTTC. As protein: CASSQDARGVPSYEQYF.

This clone was recorded once. The chain links TRBV30 to TRBJ2-3; TRBD2 matches 8 bases. The CDR3 runs to 17 residues. Per germline, CDR1 GTSNPN and CDR2 SVGIG (reference sequence). Trimming removed 4 bases from V and 0 bases from J; junction bases left unmatched: 12. This CDR3 reads CAWTTGGGYVSTDTQYF. The CDR3 bases are TGTGCCTGGACTACTGGCGGGGGGTACGTAAGCACAGATACGCAGTATTTT.

The table lists this clone with a few counts. The chain carries TRBV5-6 and TRBJ1-1, with TRBD1 as a possible D gene (6 bases). The CDR3 has 14 amino acids. Trimming left V 3 bases short and J 3 bases short, with 12 bases between. Germline V gives CDR1 SGHDT, CDR2 YYEEEE. The CDR3 DNA sequence: TGTGCCAGCAGCTATACTGGACAGTACACTGAAGCTTTCTTT. This gives the protein CASSYTGQYTEAFF.